This T cell receptor (beta chain) emerged from a study of molecular identifiers for immune sequencing clone quantification. As for the study in general: The replicate experiment used RNA from 20,000 or 100,000 naive CD8 cells. This RNA was split into five aliquots, and four of them were sequenced.

The authors built bulk TCR libraries by previously described methods with listed TCR primers. From the PCR reads, TCRdb called clonotypes with MiXCR, one entry per CDR3 protein. The sample has about 640,000 distinct CDR3 sequences, 20% seen once; the top ten hold 0.85% to 0.9%. This clonotype was counted ten times or more. Germline V lookup: CDR1 SGDLS, CDR2 YYNGEE. This CDR3 region has 16 residues. V lost 2 bases and J 0 bases, leaving 14 bases between the germline ends. The genes are TRBV9 and TRBJ2-5; D might be TRBD1 (6 bases). The sequenced sample consisted of naive CD8+ T cells from blood, with Jurkat cell RNA spiked in. Subset meaning: FACS-sorted CD8+CD4-CCR7+CD45RA+ naive T cells. This receptor was identified in a human donor in good health. Some libraries in this study had Jurkat cell RNA spiked in. CDR3 DNA sequence: TGTGCCAGCAGCGTCCGGGACACCGAAAACCAAGAGACCCAGTACTTC. This codes for CASSVRDTENQETQYF.